This TCR beta chain was recovered during a study of cytomegalovirus exposure and HLA in healthy donors. The PCR ran on 60 Vbeta and 13 Jbeta primers. Some clones are missing from TCRdb's copy, which holds only in-frame ones; the method was immunoSEQ multiplex PCR. The top ten hold 1.5% to 2% of the sample, which has roughly 140,000 clones, 70% seen once. Germline V gene sequence: CDR1 MNHNS, CDR2 SASEGT. CDR3 length: 12 residues. Trimming removed 6 bases at V and 8 bases at J, with 13 bases between. V is TRBV6-1 and J is TRBJ1-2; TRBD1 might be the D (6 bases). The sequencing input was PBMCs. The origin of this receptor is a woman in her twenties or thirties in good health and CMV-seronegative. The DNA of the CDR3 is TGTGCCAGCAGGGTAACAGGGAACGGCTACACCTTC. Its translation is CASRVTGNGYTF.